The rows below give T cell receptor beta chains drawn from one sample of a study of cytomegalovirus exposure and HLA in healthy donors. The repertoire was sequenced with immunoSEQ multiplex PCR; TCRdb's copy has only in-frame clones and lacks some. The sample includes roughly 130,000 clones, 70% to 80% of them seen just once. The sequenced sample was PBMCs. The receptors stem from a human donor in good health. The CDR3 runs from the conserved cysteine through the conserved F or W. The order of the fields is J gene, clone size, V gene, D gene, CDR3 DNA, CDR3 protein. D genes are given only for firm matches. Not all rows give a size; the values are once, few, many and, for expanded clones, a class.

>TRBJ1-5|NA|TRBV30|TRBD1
TGTGCCTGGAGTTCGGGACAGCGCAATCAGCCCCAGCATTTT
CAWSSGQRNQPQHF
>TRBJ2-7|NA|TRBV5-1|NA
TGCGCCAGCAGCTTGAGTCAGCAGGCCAGCTCCTACGAGCAGTACTTC
CASSLSQQASSYEQYF
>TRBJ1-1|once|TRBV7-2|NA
TGTGCCAGCAGCTTCAGGGTGGGGGGGGCCTCCGAAGCTTTCTTT
CASSFRVGGASEAFF
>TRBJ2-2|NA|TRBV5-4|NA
TGTGCCAGCAGCTCCGGGGGTCCCACCGGGGAGCTGTTTTTT
CASSSGGPTGELFF
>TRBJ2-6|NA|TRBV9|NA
TGTGCCAGCAGCTTGCGGCCGACGGTTTCTGGGGCCAACGTCCTGACTTTC
CASSLRPTVSGANVLTF
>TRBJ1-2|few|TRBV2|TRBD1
TGTGCCAGCAGTGAAGTCGGACAGGACAGGGTGGGAGGCTACACCTTC
CASSEVGQDRVGGYTF
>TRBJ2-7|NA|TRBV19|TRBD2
TGTGCCAGTAGTAGGACGACTAGCGGGTATTACGAGCAGTACTTC
CASSRTTSGYYEQYF
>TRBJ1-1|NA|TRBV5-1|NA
TGCGCCAGCAGCTTGGTCCCGGACAGACTCAACACTGAAGCTTTCTTT
CASSLVPDRLNTEAFF
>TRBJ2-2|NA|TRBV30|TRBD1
TGTGCCTGGAGTCTTTGGCTTCCGGGACAGGGCAACACCGGGGAGCTGCTTTTT
CAWSLWLPGQGNTGELLF
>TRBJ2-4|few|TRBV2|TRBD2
TGTGCCAGCAGTGATTGGTTGGGACTAGCCGTCAAAAACATTCAGTACTTC
CASSDWLGLAVKNIQYF